These T cell receptor beta chains were read from a single sample in a study of blood T cells in healthy people across ages. TCRdb re-derived calls from the 5' RACE reads in MiXCR, one entry per CDR3 protein. Here the sample spans about 1.1 million distinct CDR3 sequences, around two fifths being singletons. The sequenced sample was blood. These receptors were obtained from a man younger than 35 in good health. Each CDR3 is given with its conserved first and last residue. Each record gives: V gene, CDR3 length, CDR3 protein.

v_gene: TRBV7-2; len: 16; CDR3aa: CASSVSLGRGAETQYF
v_gene: TRBV6-1; len: 13; CDR3aa: CASSESANYGYTF
v_gene: TRBV6-5; len: 15; CDR3aa: CASSYSSTGTSGYTF
v_gene: TRBV3-1; len: 15; CDR3aa: CASTRGARMNTEAFF
v_gene: TRBV29-1; len: 13; CDR3aa: CSVEGGGAETQYF
v_gene: TRBV12-3/TRBV12-4; len: 10; CDR3aa: CASSLTGLFF
v_gene: TRBV6-2/TRBV6-3; len: 14; CDR3aa: CASSYMESDTEAFF
v_gene: TRBV3-1; len: 14; CDR3aa: CASSQPQPRETQFF
v_gene: TRBV12-3/TRBV12-4; len: 15; CDR3aa: CASSLVSNRPNEQFF
v_gene: TRBV20-1; len: 15; CDR3aa: CSAPEGQGWADTQYF
v_gene: TRBV10-3; len: 15; CDR3aa: CAISQGNTHYNEQFF
v_gene: TRBV20-1; len: 13; CDR3aa: CSASGGSSYEQYF
v_gene: TRBV5-1; len: 16; CDR3aa: CASRCPTHGANQPQHF
v_gene: TRBV7-2; len: 15; CDR3aa: CASSLRAGVQETQFF
v_gene: TRBV10-3; len: 17; CDR3aa: CAISETSGATSTGELFF
v_gene: TRBV27; len: 12; CDR3aa: CASNPIIDEQFF
v_gene: TRBV28; len: 13; CDR3aa: CASLGTSPDTQYF
v_gene: TRBV7-2; len: 15; CDR3aa: CASSLSSGMNTEAFF
v_gene: TRBV3-1; len: 14; CDR3aa: CASSQDGVDQPQHF
v_gene: TRBV7-2; len: 15; CDR3aa: CASSLAGGLFNEQFF
v_gene: TRBV9; len: 21; CDR3aa: CASSVGLPWAHARARTDTQYF
v_gene: TRBV12-3/TRBV12-4; len: 14; CDR3aa: CASSRKPPGGIQYF
v_gene: TRBV5-1; len: 14; CDR3aa: CASSVVHAKDGYTF
v_gene: TRBV6-5; len: 15; CDR3aa: CASRPLSGGHTEAFF
v_gene: TRBV27; len: 16; CDR3aa: CASNPSPLLSYNEQFF
v_gene: TRBV4-2; len: 16; CDR3aa: CASSQDLTRGNNEQFF
v_gene: TRBV12-3/TRBV12-4; len: 16; CDR3aa: CASSLPGTGIDQPQHF
v_gene: TRBV12-3/TRBV12-4; len: 13; CDR3aa: CASSLIARAEQYF
v_gene: TRBV4-3; len: 18; CDR3aa: CASSQDRAGPRSNQPQHF
v_gene: TRBV3-1; len: 15; CDR3aa: CASSRGGGGGDTQYF
v_gene: TRBV7-9; len: 14; CDR3aa: CASSPLGEGSEAFF
v_gene: TRBV14; len: 14; CDR3aa: CASSPSIFSYGYTF
v_gene: TRBV20-1; len: 13; CDR3aa: CSASPGGREKLFF